This passage covers 27 T cell receptor beta chains from one sample sequenced in a study of spatial heterogeneity in lung cancer (dated by TCRdb to between 2018 and 2021). Paper-wide results and their limitations: The number of expanded intratumoral alpha and beta TCRs correlated with the tumor nonsynonymous mutation count.

The time point tag for this specimen amounts to: sample taken at primary tumor resection. No antigen has been assigned to these receptors. Libraries came from 5' RACE. Sequencing was carried out with a NextSeq 500. TCRdb cleaned the public reads at Q25 with fastp, built clones with MiXCR and kept in-frame beta chains. A single entry per CDR3 protein holds the most common genes and DNA from its merged rows. This sample has around 7,800 distinct CDR3 sequences in its table, and under 10% of those were observed once. The ten largest clones capture more than 4% of the sample. Here the sequenced sample was lung tumor tissue, taken at surgery. All receptors derive from a male donor with early-stage non-small cell lung cancer.

This clonotype is deemed medium-sized. Being off target in a library aimed at alpha chains, this beta chain has a size of little meaning. The chain has TRBV6-2 or TRBV6-3 and TRBJ2-7; 9 bases agree with TRBD1. The germline gives CDR1 MNHEY, CDR2 SVGEGT. The CDR3 sequence is 14 residues long. V lost 7 bases to trimming and J lost 7 bases; unmatched junction nucleotides: 11. The CDR3 loop reads CASTPGQGYREQYF. CDR3 DNA: TGTGCCAGCACTCCCGGACAGGGGTACAGGGAGCAGTACTTC.

By frequency in the sample, this clonotype is medium-sized (0.01 to 0.1%). Because this beta chain is a stray read in a library intended to capture alpha chains, its abundance should not be given much weight. The rearrangement uses TRBV28 and TRBJ2-3; D may be TRBD2 (5 bases). Trimming cost V 7 bases and J 2 bases, with 13 bases left between them. The CDR3 runs 14 residues. Germline values: CDR1 MDHEN, CDR2 SYDVKM. CDR3 DNA sequence: TGTGCCAGCAAAGGCGGGCTATACACAGATACGCAGTATTTT. This codes for CASKGGLYTDTQYF.

This clonotype is labeled as medium-sized. Within a library made for alpha chains, this beta chain is off target, and its count is uninformative. V and J are TRBV19 and TRBJ2-7; 7 bases match TRBD2. The CDR3 is made up of 17 amino acids. Germline values: CDR1 LNHDA, CDR2 SQIVND (reference sequence). With V trimmed by 3 bases and J by 5 bases, 16 bases remained unmatched. In DNA, the CDR3 is TGTGCCAGTAGTATTAGCCTAGCGGTCCCGGATCGCGACGAGCAGTACTTC. Its translation is CASSISLAVPDRDEQYF.

The sample holds a few counts of this clonotype. The size of this beta chain means little, since it is a stray read in a library made for alpha chains. V gene TRBV20-1 combines with J gene TRBJ2-4; 7 bases are a match to TRBD2. The J segment lost 6 bases and the V segment lost 0 bases, leaving 11 bases of the junction unmatched. CDR1 is DFQATT, CDR2 SNEGSKA, per germline (reference sequence). The CDR3 is 16 amino acids. CDR3: CSARDLEGGTGNIQYF. The CDR3 DNA sequence: TGCAGTGCTAGAGATTTGGAGGGAGGGACGGGAAACATTCAGTACTTC.

For this clonotype: This beta chain is an unintended read in a library built for alpha chains; its size means little. The rearrangement uses TRBV20-1 and TRBJ1-1; a possible D gene is TRBD1 (5 bases). Germline V gene sequence: CDR1 DFQATT, CDR2 SNEGSKA (reference sequence). Trimming removed 0 bases at V and 1 base at J, with 9 bases between. The length of the CDR3 is 14 residues. The CDR3 loop is CSARDLRGNTEAFF. The CDR3 region has the DNA TGCAGTGCTAGAGATCTGAGGGGGAACACTGAAGCTTTCTTT.

In its sample, this clonotype ranks as medium-sized (0.01 to 0.1%). The library was designed around alpha chains, so this beta chain is a stray read whose abundance carries little weight. V and J are TRBV3-1 and TRBJ2-2; D not certain. This CDR3 region has 14 residues. Germline CDR1 LGHDT, CDR2 YNNKEL (reference sequence). V was clipped by 1 base and J by 0 bases, with 3 bases between them. The CDR3 coding sequence is TGTGCCAGCAGCCAAGCCCCGAACACCGGGGAGCTGTTTTTT. Protein product: CASSQAPNTGELFF.

This clonotype was detected ten times or more. Since it is a stray read in a library aimed at alpha chains, this beta chain has a size that is not meaningful. The chain joins TRBV15 to TRBJ1-3; D call uncertain. CDR1 is LNHNV, CDR2 YYDKDF, per germline (reference sequence). The CDR3 is 16 amino acids. V was trimmed by 1 base and J by 3 bases, leaving 13 bases between them. CDR3 DNA: TGTGCCACCAGCAGAGTAATAGGGATAAGTGGAAACACCATATATTTT. Amino acids: CATSRVIGISGNTIYF.

Many counts were recorded for this clonotype. This beta chain is off target for a library built for alpha chains, so its abundance means little. The chain uses TRBV20-1 and TRBJ1-1, with D uncertain. The germline V gene has CDR1 DFQATT and CDR2 SNEGSKA (reference sequence). Trimming left V 5 bases short and J 0 bases short, with 4 bases between. The CDR3 has 11 amino acids. The CDR3 DNA follows: TGCAGTGCTGCTGTGAACACTGAAGCTTTCTTT. Translated: CSAAVNTEAFF.

By proportion, this clonotype is medium-sized. As an off-target read in a library built for alpha chains, this beta chain has a frequency of little significance. The chain carries TRBV6-5 and TRBJ2-7, with 8 bases identical to TRBD1. J gave up 5 bases and V 9 bases, and 9 bases lay outside the gene matches. The CDR3 covers 13 residues. CDR1 MNHEY and CDR2 SVGAGI come from the germline V gene. The CDR3 region is CASRWTGKDEQYF. Here the CDR3 DNA reads TGTGCCAGTAGGTGGACAGGGAAGGACGAGCAGTACTTC.

Details on this clonotype: Because this beta chain is a stray read in a library intended to capture alpha chains, its abundance should not be given much weight. The V and J genes are TRBV12-3 or TRBV12-4 and TRBJ2-5; no clear D gene. CDR3 length: 14 amino acids. Deletions cut 3 bases from V and 3 bases from J, with 11 bases between. In DNA form, the CDR3 reads TGTGCCAGCAGTTTGGGCCCCTGGAAAGAGACCCAGTACTTC. Encoded protein: CASSLGPWKETQYF.

This clonotype is judged medium-sized. This beta chain is a stray sequence in a library constructed for alpha chains; its clone size is not meaningful. The chain joins TRBV7-3 to TRBJ2-1, with a weak D call TRBD2 (6 bases). CDR1 SGHTA and CDR2 FQGTGA come from the germline V gene. CDR3 length equals 14 residues. The ends were cut back, 1 base at V and 8 bases at J, with 12 bases in the middle. CDR3 bases: TGTGCCAGCAGCTTAAACGGGAGAAGCGATGAGCAGTTCTTC. This codes for CASSLNGRSDEQFF.

By sample share, this clonotype is medium-sized. A library prepared for alpha chains yielded this beta chain as an off-target read; its size is of little meaning. The V call is TRBV7-2, the J call TRBJ2-5; D is unclear. The CDR3 contains 13 residues. V lost 1 base and J lost 5, with 8 bases in between. Per the germline V gene, CDR1 is SGHTA and CDR2 is FQGNSA. CDR3 amino acids: CASSLGVWETQYF. In DNA form, the CDR3 reads TGTGCCAGCAGCTTAGGGGTCTGGGAGACCCAGTACTTC.

In its sample, this clonotype was seen a few times. This beta chain is an off-target read within a library intended for alpha chains, so its frequency means little. The CDR3 DNA reads TGTGCCAGCAGCACAGGGACTGTCCAAGAGACCCAGTACTTC. Encoded protein: CASSTGTVQETQYF. The chain carries TRBV7-2 and TRBJ2-5, with D perhaps given as TRBD1 or TRBD2 (6 bases each). The length of the CDR3 is 14 residues. The V gene lost 5 bases and the J gene lost 1 base, with 11 bases spanning the gap. CDR1 and CDR2 from the germline V gene are SGHTA and FQGNSA.

By its share, this clonotype is medium-sized. As an off-target read in a library built for alpha chains, this beta chain has a frequency of little significance. V usage is TRBV4-1 and J usage is TRBJ2-1; D is possibly TRBD2 (5 bases). Trimming took 1 base from V and 3 from J, leaving 19 bases between them. CDR3 length: 18 residues. The germline V gene has CDR1 MGHRA and CDR2 YSYEKL. The DNA of the CDR3 is TGCGCCAGCAGCCAAGGACGCAGCCGGCTAGCCATCTACAATGAGCAGTTCTTC. Residues: CASSQGRSRLAIYNEQFF.

This clonotype is labeled as medium-sized. Found in a library prepared for alpha chains, this beta chain is an off-target read, and its abundance has little meaning. Here the CDR3 reads CSARDSAVGNEQFF. The CDR3 nucleotides are TGCAGTGCTAGAGATTCCGCAGTGGGCAATGAGCAGTTCTTC. This chain connects TRBV20-1 to TRBJ2-1; D call uncertain. This CDR3 has 14 amino acids. The V end was cut by 0 bases, the J end by 6 bases, with 12 bases between. Germline-derived CDR1 and CDR2 are DFQATT and SNEGSKA (reference sequence).

By frequency in the sample, this clonotype is medium-sized. This beta chain came through as a stray read in a library set up for alpha chains, and its size says little. This sequence joins TRBV28 and TRBJ2-5; TRBD1 aligns across 7 bases. Germline CDR1 reads MDHEN; CDR2 reads SYDVKM. Trimming took 4 bases from V and 5 from J; bases not matched to a gene: 13. The CDR3 extends over 16 amino acids. The DNA of the CDR3 is TGTGCCAGCAGTTCTATACAGGGGTCACTGGGGGAGACCCAGTACTTC. Translation gives CASSSIQGSLGETQYF.

Relative to its sample, this clonotype is medium-sized (0.01 to 0.1%). For a library built for alpha chains, this beta chain is a stray read; little rests on its size. This chain links TRBV10-3 with TRBJ2-3; D unclear. The CDR3 is made up of 11 amino acids. Germline values: CDR1 ENHRY, CDR2 SYGVKD. Deletions cut 8 bases from V and 2 bases from J, with 5 bases between. The CDR3 DNA reads as TGTGCCATCTCGACCACAGATACGCAGTATTTT. It translates to CAISTTDTQYF.

This clonotype qualifies as medium-sized. This beta chain was picked up by a library intended for alpha chains and is off target, so its count carries little meaning. The chain links TRBV5-1 to TRBJ2-7, with TRBD1 matching 9 bases. V lost 4 bases, J lost 6 bases, and 2 bases stayed unmatched. The CDR3 contains 12 residues. CDR1 is SGHRS and CDR2 is YFSETQ in the germline V gene. Written as DNA, the CDR3 is TGCGCCAGCAGCCAGACAGGGGGCGAGCAGTACTTC. This gives the protein CASSQTGGEQYF.

This clonotype counts as medium-sized (0.01 to 0.1%). This beta chain slipped into a library made for alpha chains as a stray read, so its size is not meaningful. V gene TRBV7-9 combines with J gene TRBJ2-7; D remains unclear. Looked up from germline, CDR1 is SEHNR and CDR2 is FQNEAQ (reference sequence). The CDR3 extends over 13 amino acids. V dropped 6 bases and J dropped 2 bases, with 11 bases sitting between them. The CDR3 coding sequence is TGTGCCAGCAGTTCGACCACTACCTACGAGCAGTACTTC. This codes for CASSSTTTYEQYF.

By sample fraction, this clonotype is medium-sized. This beta chain is an off-target read within a library intended for alpha chains, so its frequency means little. The rearrangement uses TRBV29-1 and TRBJ2-3, with 8 bases that match TRBD2. Germline assignment: CDR1 SQVTM and CDR2 ANQGSEA. The trim removed 1 base at V and 0 bases at J, leaving 6 bases unmatched. This CDR3 region has 16 residues. The CDR3 loop reads CSVEASGSPSTDTQYF. CDR3 in DNA: TGCAGCGTTGAAGCCAGCGGGAGCCCGAGCACAGATACGCAGTATTTT.

This clonotype is classed as medium-sized. Little can be read into the size of this beta chain, an off-target read in a library designed for alpha chains. This chain links TRBV7-8 with TRBJ2-2; 9 positions agree with TRBD2. The CDR3 consists of 18 residues. Per the germline V gene, CDR1 is SGHVS and CDR2 is FQNEAQ. The trim removed 2 bases at V and 2 bases at J, leaving 9 bases unmatched. The CDR3 spells CASSLSLVTSGNTGELFF. CDR3 DNA: TGTGCCAGCAGCTTATCCCTAGTGACTAGCGGTAACACCGGGGAGCTGTTTTTT.

This clonotype is medium-sized (0.01 to 0.1%). As an off-target read in a library built for alpha chains, this beta chain has a frequency of little significance. The chain uses TRBV5-6 and TRBJ2-3; TRBD2 might be the D (5 bases). Germline V lookup: CDR1 SGHDT, CDR2 YYEEEE. The CDR3 loop spans 13 amino acids. Trimming cost V 4 bases and J 1 base, with 7 bases left between them. The CDR3 coding sequence is TGTGCCAGCAGCACCGGGGGCACAGATACGCAGTATTTT. Amino acid sequence: CASSTGGTDTQYF.

In its sample, this clonotype is medium-sized. In a library made to pick up alpha chains, this beta chain is a stray read with a size that means little. The V and J genes are TRBV7-2 and TRBJ2-4, with 12 bases matching TRBD1. Germline CDR1 is SGHTA and CDR2 is FQGNSA. Unmatched junction bases numbered 8, after V lost 5 bases and J lost 0 bases. The CDR3 covers 18 residues. The CDR3 sequence: CASSTGTGGDIAKNIQYF. DNA for the CDR3: TGTGCCAGCAGCACCGGGACAGGGGGCGATATAGCCAAAAACATTCAGTACTTC.

This clonotype is deemed medium-sized. This beta chain is an unintended read in a library built for alpha chains; its size means little. The chain has TRBV6-1 and TRBJ2-7, with D uncertain. This CDR3 spans 15 amino acids. Germline V lookup: CDR1 MNHNS, CDR2 SASEGT. Trimming pared 3 bases from V and 6 bases from J, leaving 18 bases between. The CDR3 loop is CASSEGSPVDVEQYF. CDR3 bases: TGTGCCAGCAGTGAGGGGTCACCCGTGGACGTCGAGCAGTACTTC.

Within the sample, this clonotype is medium-sized. The size of this beta chain means little, since it is a stray read in a library made for alpha chains. The chain has TRBV5-6 and TRBJ2-4, with D possibly TRBD1 on 5 matching bases. CDR1 SGHDT and CDR2 YYEEEE come from the germline V gene. This CDR3 spans 14 amino acids. The V gene lost 0 bases and the J gene lost 7 bases, with 11 bases spanning the gap. CDR3 sequence: CASSLARARNIQYF. CDR3 in DNA: TGTGCCAGCAGCTTGGCCAGGGCGAGGAACATTCAGTACTTC. Full variable domain (outside the CDR3, taken from reference TRBV5-6 and TRBJ2-4): DAGVTQSPTHLIKTRGQQVTLRCSPKSGHDTVSWYQQALGQGPQFIFQYYEEEERQRGNFPDRFSGHQFPNYSSELNVNALLLGDSALYLCASSLARARNIQYFGAGTRLSVL.

This clonotype counts as medium-sized. For a library built for alpha chains, this beta chain is a stray read; little rests on its size. This rearrangement joins TRBV2 to TRBJ2-5, with a tentative D call TRBD1 (5 bases). CDR3 length equals 14 residues. The ends were cut back, 2 bases at V and 4 bases at J, with 11 bases in the middle. Germline CDR1 and CDR2: SNHLY and FYNNEI. CDR3 amino acids: CASSEFFQGETQYF. The CDR3 nucleotides are TGTGCCAGCAGTGAATTTTTCCAGGGAGAGACCCAGTACTTC. Combining the CDR3 with reference TRBV2 and TRBJ2-5 gives the whole variable domain EPEVTQTPSHQVTQMGQEVILRCVPISNHLYFYWYRQILGQKVEFLVSFYNNEISEKSEIFDDQFSVERPDGSNFTLKIRSTKLEDSAMYFCASSEFFQGETQYFGPGTRLLVL.

Judged by abundance, this clonotype is medium-sized. Found in a library prepared for alpha chains, this beta chain is an off-target read, and its abundance has little meaning. This rearrangement joins TRBV12-3 or TRBV12-4 to TRBJ1-1; a weak D match, TRBD1 (6 bases). V lost 6 bases, J lost 3 bases, and 11 bases lay in between. The CDR3 runs to 13 residues. This chain's CDR3 is CASRGGAYTEAFF. The CDR3 region has the DNA TGTGCCAGCAGGGGGGGCGCTTACACTGAAGCTTTCTTT.